The next 20 T cell receptor beta chains were all read from a single sample in a study of blood T cells in healthy people across ages. A second 7 to 11 cycle PCR used barcoded and J-beta primers. TCRdb fed the 5' RACE reads into MiXCR, producing one record per CDR3 protein. The sample lists roughly 570,000 distinct CDR3 sequences; roughly a quarter were seen once. Sequencing used blood. These receptors came from a woman in her 70s in good health.

This clonotype was counted between two and nine times. The chain recombines TRBV6-6 with TRBJ1-2; TRBD1 might be the D (5 bases). Trimming shortened V by 5 bases and J by 2 bases, and 12 bases separated the two germline ends. Looked up from germline, CDR1 is MNHNY and CDR2 is SVGAGI (reference sequence). This CDR3 comprises 14 residues. CDR3 in amino acids: CASSGLTENYGYTF. The CDR3, as DNA: TGTGCCAGCAGTGGCTTGACAGAAAACTATGGCTACACCTTC.

This clonotype was detected only a few times. The chain couples TRBV28 to TRBJ2-1, with D possibly TRBD2 on 5 matching bases. The germline gives CDR1 MDHEN, CDR2 SYDVKM. Deletions cut 3 bases from V and 6 bases from J, with 9 bases between. The CDR3 is 13 amino acids. The CDR3 reads CASSLRVPNEQFF. CDR3 coding DNA: TGTGCCAGCAGTTTGAGGGTCCCCAATGAGCAGTTCTTC.

The chain recombines TRBV20-1 with TRBJ1-3; D may be TRBD1 (5 bases). Germline V lookup: CDR1 DFQATT, CDR2 SNEGSKA (reference sequence). The CDR3 consists of 15 residues. Trimming pared 6 bases from V and 0 bases from J, leaving 15 bases between. The CDR3 protein is CSAGRGDLSGNTIYF. The CDR3 region has the DNA TGCAGTGCCGGGCGGGGGGATCTCTCTGGAAACACCATATATTTT.

This clonotype was seen more than once but under ten times. The chain uses TRBV20-1 and TRBJ2-5, with TRBD1 as a possible D gene (5 bases). Germline lookup yields CDR1 DFQATT and CDR2 SNEGSKA (reference sequence). This CDR3 spans 14 amino acids. V dropped 2 bases and J dropped 2 bases, with 12 bases sitting between them. DNA of the CDR3: TGCAGTGCTAGACCACTCACAGGTCAAGAGACCCAGTACTTC. Translation: CSARPLTGQETQYF.

The chain carries TRBV3-1 and TRBJ1-1; maybe TRBD1 (5 bases). Germline values: CDR1 LGHDT, CDR2 YNNKEL (reference sequence). This CDR3 region has 16 residues. Between the trimmed V and J ends, which lost 4 bases and 1 base, there was a span of 16 bases. The CDR3 nucleotides read TGTGCCAGCAGCCGGTCTATTACGCAGGGGAACACTGAAGCTTTCTTT. This gives the protein CASSRSITQGNTEAFF.

In this sample, this clonotype turned up a few times. The genes are TRBV18 and TRBJ1-4; 7 nucleotides align to TRBD1. Germline loops: CDR1 KGHSH, CDR2 LQKENI. The CDR3 has 15 residues. V lost 0 bases and J lost 6; bases outside the gene matches: 4. This CDR3 reads CASSPPSGGDEKLFF. CDR3 in DNA: TGTGCCAGCTCACCACCTTCAGGGGGAGATGAAAAACTGTTTTTT.

This clonotype was counted only a few times. The rearrangement joins TRBV7-2 to TRBJ2-3; D remains unclear. The length of the CDR3 is 13 residues. The V and J ends lost 5 bases and 1 base respectively, with 7 bases between them. Germline V lookup: CDR1 SGHTA, CDR2 FQGNSA. The CDR3 is CASSPQRTDTQYF. In DNA, the CDR3 is TGTGCCAGCAGCCCACAACGCACAGATACGCAGTATTTT.

In DNA, the CDR3 is TGTGCCAGCAGTTCCGGACAGGGGGCTACGGAGACCCAGTACTTC. The encoded protein is CASSSGQGATETQYF. The chain recombines TRBV28 with TRBJ2-5; 11 bases align to TRBD1. CDR1 and CDR2 (germline): MDHEN, SYDVKM. The ends lost 4 bases at V and 5 bases at J; junction bases unmatched: 6. The CDR3 has 15 amino acids.

The chain is built from TRBV7-9 and TRBJ2-3; 9 positions match TRBD2. Germline V lookup: CDR1 SEHNR, CDR2 FQNEAQ (reference sequence). V lost 5 bases and J lost 3; bases outside the gene matches: 9. The CDR3 has 16 amino acids. CDR3 nucleotides: TGTGCCAGCAGCCCTTTTGCGGGGGGGCATACAGATACGCAGTATTTT. This codes for CASSPFAGGHTDTQYF.

This rearrangement joins TRBV7-8 to TRBJ2-1; 9 bases match TRBD1. Per the germline V gene, CDR1 is SGHVS and CDR2 is FQNEAQ. There are 14 residues in the CDR3. With V trimmed by 7 bases and J by 5 bases, 6 bases remained unmatched. As DNA, the CDR3 is TGTGCCAGCACCATCGACAGGGGGAACAATGAGCAGTTCTTC. Amino acids: CASTIDRGNNEQFF.

The gene calls are TRBV4-1 and TRBJ2-3, with 8 bases that match TRBD2. The ends lost 3 bases at V and 0 bases at J; junction bases unmatched: 11. This CDR3 has 18 residues. Germline V lookup: CDR1 MGHRA, CDR2 YSYEKL. In DNA, the CDR3 is TGCGCCAGCAGCCAGACCCTGTTCGGGAGGGGTAGCACAGATACGCAGTATTTT. Amino acid sequence: CASSQTLFGRGSTDTQYF.

This clonotype was observed a few times. DNA of the CDR3: TGTGCCAGCAGGCCACTGGACAGGGCCTACGAGCAGTACTTC. It is translated as CASRPLDRAYEQYF. The genes are TRBV6-5 and TRBJ2-7, with 8 bases that match TRBD1. The CDR3 has 14 residues. V was clipped by 6 bases and J by 2 bases; unmatched bases: 6. Germline loops: CDR1 MNHEY, CDR2 SVGAGI.

J is TRBJ1-4 and V is TRBV20-1; 9 bases align to TRBD1. This CDR3 contains 16 residues. V lost 6 bases, J lost 0 bases, and 8 bases stayed unmatched. Per the germline V gene, CDR1 is DFQATT and CDR2 is SNEGSKA (reference sequence). CDR3 DNA: TGCAGTGCCAGAAAGGGGACAGGGTCAACTAATGAAAAACTGTTTTTT. Residues: CSARKGTGSTNEKLFF.

In this sample, this clonotype turned up many times. This chain links TRBV5-1 with TRBJ2-5; no firm D call. Per the germline V gene, CDR1 is SGHRS and CDR2 is YFSETQ. The CDR3 loop spans 13 amino acids. V shed 4 bases and J shed 1 base, with 8 bases lying between them. CDR3 DNA: TGCGCCAGCAGCCCACGGCCCCAAGAGACCCAGTACTTC. Translated, it gives CASSPRPQETQYF.

This sequence joins TRBV7-2 and TRBJ2-1; the D call may be TRBD1 or TRBD2 (6 bases each). CDR1 is SGHTA and CDR2 is FQGNSA in the germline V gene. V was pared by 3 bases and J by 2 bases, with 11 bases between. CDR3 length: 15 residues. The CDR3 loop is CASSFMGGPYNEQFF. The CDR3 region has the DNA TGTGCCAGCAGCTTTATGGGGGGCCCCTACAATGAGCAGTTCTTC.

This clonotype was counted a few times. The V call is TRBV20-1, the J call TRBJ2-7; D gene unclear. The CDR3 sequence is 10 residues long. Deletions cut 7 bases from V and 6 bases from J, with 10 bases between. CDR1 and CDR2 from the germline V gene are DFQATT and SNEGSKA (reference sequence). CDR3 bases: TGCAGTGGGGGTCAGATCGAGCAGTACTTC. This gives the protein CSGGQIEQYF.

The CDR3 DNA reads as TGTGCCAGCTCACAGGGGAATGGATACGAGCAGTACTTC. Its translation: CASSQGNGYEQYF. The chain carries TRBV18 and TRBJ2-7; perhaps TRBD1 as D (5 bases). The CDR3 totals 13 residues. Germline lookup yields CDR1 KGHSH and CDR2 LQKENI. With 4 bases removed from V and 4 bases from J, the gap between germline ends came to 11 bases.

This clonotype has a handful of counts. At one boundary the junction diverges from the germline segment, which might be a read error. V usage is TRBV5-1 and J usage is TRBJ2-1; perhaps TRBD1 as D (7 bases). Germline CDR1 and CDR2: SGHRS and YFSETQ. This CDR3 comprises 15 residues. The CDR3 is CASSLEGQPYNEQFF. CDR3 DNA sequence: TGTGCCAGCAGCTTGGAGGGACAGCCCTACAATGAGCAGTTCTTC.

The CDR3 DNA is TGCAGTGCCCCTGGACCGCCCTCAAATCGGGGCGAGCAGTACTTC. Translating gives CSAPGPPSNRGEQYF. The V gene is TRBV20-1, the J gene TRBJ2-1; maybe TRBD2 (5 bases). The DNA end favors TRBJ2-7, so the J call may be wrong. Germline V gene lookup returns CDR1 DFQATT and CDR2 SNEGSKA (reference sequence). This CDR3 region has 15 residues.

V usage is TRBV28 and J usage is TRBJ2-5, with TRBD2 matching over 9 bases. The CDR3 has 12 amino acids. CDR1 and CDR2 from the germline V gene are MDHEN and SYDVKM. V dropped 7 bases and J dropped 14; count of bases not matched to a gene: 11. CDR3 region: CASNLKRGAIYF. CDR3 nucleotide sequence: TGTGCCAGCAATTTGAAGCGGGGGGCCATATACTTC.